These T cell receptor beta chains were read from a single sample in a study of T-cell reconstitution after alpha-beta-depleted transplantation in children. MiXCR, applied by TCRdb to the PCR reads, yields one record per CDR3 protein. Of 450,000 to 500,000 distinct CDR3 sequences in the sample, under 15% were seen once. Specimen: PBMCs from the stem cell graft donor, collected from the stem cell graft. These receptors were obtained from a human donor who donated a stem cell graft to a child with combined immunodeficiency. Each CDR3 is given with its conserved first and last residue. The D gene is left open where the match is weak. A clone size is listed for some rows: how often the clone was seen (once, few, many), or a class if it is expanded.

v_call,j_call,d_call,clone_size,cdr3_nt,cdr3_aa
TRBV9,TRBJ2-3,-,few,TGTGCCAGCAGCGTATATCGGACAGTGAGCACAGATACGCAGTATTTT,CASSVYRTVSTDTQYF
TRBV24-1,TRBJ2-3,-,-,TGTGCCACCAGTGATTTTTGGGACAGCACAGATACGCAGTATTTT,CATSDFWDSTDTQYF
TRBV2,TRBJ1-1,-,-,TGTGCCAGCAGTGAAGATCAGGCCGACACTGAAGCTTTCTTT,CASSEDQADTEAFF
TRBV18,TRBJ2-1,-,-,TGTGCCAGCTCCGGAAATCCGGGCTCCTACAATGAGCAGTTCTTC,CASSGNPGSYNEQFF
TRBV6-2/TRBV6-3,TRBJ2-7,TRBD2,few,TGTGCCAGCAGTCCCAGCCTTGCGGGAGTCTACGAGCAGTACTTC,CASSPSLAGVYEQYF
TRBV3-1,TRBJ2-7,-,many,TGTGCCAGCAGCCCTAGGCACGGCCGGGTGTACTTC,CASSPRHGRVYF
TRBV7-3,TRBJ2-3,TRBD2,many,TGTGCCAGCAGCTTAAGAACGGTGACTAGCGGGAGCACAGATACGCAGTATTTT,CASSLRTVTSGSTDTQYF
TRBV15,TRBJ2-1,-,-,TGTGCCACCCTGGGATCGCGGTTGGATGAGCAGTTCTTC,CATLGSRLDEQFF
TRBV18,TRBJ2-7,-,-,TGTGCCAGCTCACCACGTTCCGTAGAGGAGAGGCGCGAGCAGTACTTC,CASSPRSVEERREQYF
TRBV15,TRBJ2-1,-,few,TGTGCCACCAGCAGAGGGGGAGTCTCGCGCAATGAGCAGTTCTTC,CATSRGGVSRNEQFF
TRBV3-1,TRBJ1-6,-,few,TGTGCCAGCAGCCAGCGCCGGAGTGGCTCACCCCTCCACTTT,CASSQRRSGSPLHF
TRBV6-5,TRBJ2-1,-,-,TGTGCCAGCAGTTACACCGAGACTAGTAACCCGTACAATGAGCAGTTCTTC,CASSYTETSNPYNEQFF
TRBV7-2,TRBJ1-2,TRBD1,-,TGTGCCAGCAGCGCGGACAGGGGAGGCTATGGCTACACCTTC,CASSADRGGYGYTF
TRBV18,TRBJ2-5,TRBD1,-,TGTGCCAGCTCACCGCCCGACAGGGTGGAAGAGACCCAGTACTTC,CASSPPDRVEETQYF
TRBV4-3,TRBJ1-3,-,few,TGCGCCAGCAGCCAAAGAACAGGGATTGGAAACACCATATATTTT,CASSQRTGIGNTIYF
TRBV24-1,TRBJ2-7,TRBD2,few,TGTGCCACCAGTGATTTGGGGGCTAGCGGCCCGAATTTCGCGGGAGCCCACTACGAGCAGTACTTC,CATSDLGASGPNFAGAHYEQYF
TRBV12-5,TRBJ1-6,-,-,TGTGCTAGTGCCTTAAATTCACCCCTCCACTTT,CASALNSPLHF
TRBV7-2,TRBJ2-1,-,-,TGTGCCAGCAGCCTGGTCCCTATTCCGCTTTACAATGAGCAGTTCTTC,CASSLVPIPLYNEQFF
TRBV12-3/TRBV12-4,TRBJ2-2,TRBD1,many,TGTGCCAGCAGCCCCAACCCGACAGGGACCGGGGAGCTGTTTTTT,CASSPNPTGTGELFF
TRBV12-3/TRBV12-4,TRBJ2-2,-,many,TGTGCCAGCAGTTCAACAGGACAGAGGGAGCTGTTTTTT,CASSSTGQRELFF
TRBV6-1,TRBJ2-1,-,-,TGTGCCAGCAGCCCGATGACGTTGGCCTACAATGAGCAGTTCTTC,CASSPMTLAYNEQFF